The 24 T cell receptor beta chains below all came from one sample that was sequenced in a study of cytomegalovirus exposure and HLA in healthy donors. Use of 60 Vbeta and 13 Jbeta primers characterized the PCR. Measured with immunoSEQ multiplex PCR; TCRdb has only the in-frame clones, and not every one. The table shows 200,000 to 250,000 clones, with over 80% occurring only once. The sequenced sample was PBMCs. These receptors came from a woman in her forties or fifties in good health and CMV-seropositive.

The chain uses TRBV13 and TRBJ2-7; perhaps TRBD2 as D (6 bases). Trimming took off 3 bases at V and 3 bases at J, with 12 bases between the two ends. Per the germline V gene, CDR1 is PRHDT and CDR2 is FYEKMQ (reference sequence). The CDR3 runs to 14 residues. CDR3 in DNA: TGTGCCAGCAGCTTTGGGACTGATCACTACGAGCAGTACTTC. This sequence encodes CASSFGTDHYEQYF.

CDR3 coding DNA: TGTGCCAGCTCACCGGGACGGGGGTACGGAGAGACCCAGTACTTC. Translation: CASSPGRGYGETQYF. The V call is TRBV18, the J call TRBJ2-5; a weak D match, TRBD2 (6 bases). This CDR3 has 15 amino acids. Per the germline V gene, CDR1 is KGHSH and CDR2 is LQKENI. Trimming stripped 3 bases from V and 4 bases from J, with 15 bases between.

The CDR3 here is CAVHPGTSNSPLHF. In DNA, the CDR3 is TGTGCCGTACACCCCGGGACAAGTAATTCACCCCTCCACTTT. This chain joins TRBV28 and TRBJ1-6; D possibly corresponds to TRBD1 (6 bases). Trimming removed 11 bases at V and 6 bases at J, with 17 bases between. The CDR3 consists of 14 residues. Germline values: CDR1 MDHEN, CDR2 SYDVKM.

The sample holds one count of this clone. V and J are TRBV5-1 and TRBJ2-3; D remains ambiguous. This CDR3 comprises 14 residues. Germline V gene sequence: CDR1 SGHRS, CDR2 YFSETQ. V dropped 0 bases and J dropped 0 bases, with 5 bases sitting between them. CDR3 DNA: TGCGCCAGCAGCTTGGACGCGAGCACAGATACGCAGTATTTT. It specifies CASSLDASTDTQYF.

This clone turned up a few times. For the CDR3, the DNA is TGTGCCATCAGTGAGAAGACCGACCTAGGTGAGCAGTTCTTC. Encoded protein: CAISEKTDLGEQFF. This chain links TRBV10-3 with TRBJ2-1; D unresolved. The V end lost 2 bases, the J end lost 9 bases, and 14 bases lay between the germline ends. The CDR3 runs to 14 residues. The germline gives CDR1 ENHRY, CDR2 SYGVKD.

V is TRBV9 and J is TRBJ1-5; unclear D gene. CDR1 is SGDLS, CDR2 YYNGEE, per germline. CDR3 length: 15 residues. Trimming removed 2 bases from V and 7 bases from J, with 16 bases in between. CDR3: CASSVTDTEEQPQHF. In nucleotides, the CDR3 is TGTGCCAGCAGCGTCACTGACACGGAGGAACAGCCCCAGCATTTT.

The genes are TRBV5-1 and TRBJ1-2; TRBD1 matches at 7 bases. V dropped 7 bases and J dropped 4; count of bases not matched to a gene: 10. The CDR3 length is 14 residues. CDR1 and CDR2 (germline): SGHRS, YFSETQ. CDR3 DNA sequence: TGCGCCAGCTCAGAACAGGGGTCGGCCTATGGCTACACCTTC. It specifies CASSEQGSAYGYTF.

V and J are TRBV6-1 and TRBJ2-3; TRBD1 is a possible D gene (5 bases). Germline CDR1 reads MNHNS; CDR2 reads SASEGT. The CDR3 is 14 amino acids. V was pared by 7 bases and J by 0 bases, with 11 bases between. For the CDR3, the DNA is TGTGCCAGCACTTTGGACATGAGCACAGATACGCAGTATTTT. Its protein product is CASTLDMSTDTQYF.

The chain links TRBV5-1 to TRBJ2-7, with 11 positions matching TRBD1. The V segment lost 3 bases and the J segment 5 bases; nucleotides outside the gene matches: 7. Germline values: CDR1 SGHRS, CDR2 YFSETQ. The CDR3 is made up of 15 amino acids. In nucleotides, the CDR3 is TGCGCCAGCAGCTCTAACCCGGGACAGGGGGACGAGCAGTACTTC. It encodes CASSSNPGQGDEQYF.

This chain joins TRBV19 and TRBJ1-2, with 8 bases that match TRBD1. V was clipped by 7 bases and J by 0 bases; unmatched bases: 16. The CDR3 sequence is 18 residues long. Germline loops: CDR1 LNHDA, CDR2 SQIVND (reference sequence). For the CDR3, the DNA is TGTGCCAGTATTTACCGGACAGGGCTTGCTGGCGCTAACTATGGCTACACCTTC. Its protein product is CASIYRTGLAGANYGYTF.

The V call is TRBV11-2, the J call TRBJ2-7, with D possibly TRBD1 on 7 matching bases. With 3 bases removed from V and 4 bases from J, the gap between germline ends came to 13 bases. The CDR3 is made up of 14 amino acids. The germline V gene has CDR1 SGHAT and CDR2 FQNNGV. The CDR3 nucleotides read TGTGCCAGCAGCTTTCAGACAGGGAGGTACGAGCAGTACTTC. It encodes CASSFQTGRYEQYF. The full variable domain, in which reference TRBV11-2 and TRBJ2-7 provide the parts outside the CDR3, is EAGVAQSPRYKIIEKRQSVAFWCNPISGHATLYWYQQILGQGPKLLIQFQNNGVVDDSQLPKDRFSAERLKGVDSTLKIQPAKLEDSAVYLCASSFQTGRYEQYFGPGTRLTVT.

Only a few counts were recorded for this clone. The chain links TRBV7-2 to TRBJ1-2, with D perhaps matching TRBD1 (5 bases). Germline loops: CDR1 SGHTA, CDR2 FQGNSA. The CDR3 contains 15 residues. The V end was cut by 7 bases, the J end by 3 bases, with 18 bases between. The CDR3 DNA is TGTGCCAGCACGGACGCCTTACAGGATTACTATGGCTACACCTTC. Translating gives CASTDALQDYYGYTF.

This sequence joins TRBV28 and TRBJ1-4; perhaps TRBD1 as D (6 bases). Trimming took off 6 bases at V and 7 bases at J, with 15 bases between the two ends. The CDR3 has 14 residues. Germline loops: CDR1 MDHEN, CDR2 SYDVKM. The CDR3 DNA reads as TGTGCCAGCAGCCCCTTGAGGGGGGGTGAAAAACTGTTTTTT. Its protein is CASSPLRGGEKLFF. The whole variable domain, remainder taken from reference TRBV28 and TRBJ1-4, is DVKVTQSSRYLVKRTGEKVFLECVQDMDHENMFWYRQDPGLGLRLIYFSYDVKMKEKGDIPEGYSVSREKKERFSLILESASTNQTSMYLCASSPLRGGEKLFFGSGTQLSVL.

V usage is TRBV6-5 and J usage is TRBJ1-2; 7 positions agree with TRBD1. This CDR3 spans 16 amino acids. The J segment lost 2 bases and the V segment lost 4 bases, leaving 10 bases of the junction unmatched. CDR1 is MNHEY and CDR2 is SVGAGI in the germline V gene. The CDR3 here is CASSSPGRGWNYGYTF. CDR3 DNA: TGTGCCAGCAGTTCCCCCGGCAGGGGGTGGAACTATGGCTACACCTTC.

Notes on this clone: At one boundary the junction diverges from the germline segment, which might be a read error. The chain recombines TRBV7-9 with TRBJ1-3; 7 nucleotides line up with TRBD1. Germline V lookup: CDR1 SEHNR, CDR2 FQNEAQ (reference sequence). The CDR3 extends over 14 amino acids. The CDR3 sequence: CSSSQWDSLNTIYF. The CDR3 DNA is TGTTCCAGCAGCCAATGGGACAGCCTAAACACCATATATTTT.

This clone has only a few counts. The rearrangement links TRBV4-1 to TRBJ1-2; 9 bases align to TRBD1. The length of the CDR3 is 18 residues. Germline values: CDR1 MGHRA, CDR2 YSYEKL. Unmatched junction bases numbered 10, after V lost 0 bases and J lost 2 bases. CDR3 amino acids: CASSQEFDRTGGNYGYTF. Here the CDR3 DNA reads TGCGCCAGCAGCCAAGAATTTGACCGTACAGGGGGCAACTATGGCTACACCTTC.

The V gene is TRBV6-5, the J gene TRBJ1-3, with 8 bases fitting TRBD1. The germline V gene encodes CDR1 MNHEY and CDR2 SVGAGI. The CDR3 is made up of 13 amino acids. V trimming: 8 bases; J trimming: 8 bases; junction bases outside the gene matches: 8. CDR3 sequence: CASRTGRRHTIYF. CDR3 nucleotide sequence: TGTGCCAGCCGGACAGGGAGACGGCACACCATATATTTT.

The chain carries TRBV6-6 and TRBJ2-7, with a weak D call TRBD2 (6 bases). V gave up 7 bases and J gave up 5 bases, with 18 bases separating them. Germline lookup yields CDR1 MNHNY and CDR2 SVGAGI (reference sequence). The CDR3 runs to 14 residues. In DNA form, the CDR3 reads TGTGCCAGCAAAAAGGAGGGGCTAGCGCACGAGCAGTACTTC. This gives the protein CASKKEGLAHEQYF.

This chain links TRBV27 with TRBJ2-3; 10 bases fit TRBD2. Looked up from germline, CDR1 is MNHEY and CDR2 is SMNVEV (reference sequence). The CDR3 runs to 15 residues. V lost 5 bases, J lost 1 base, and 3 bases stayed unmatched. CDR3 sequence (DNA): TGTGCCAGCAGTAGCCTAGCGGGGGGCACAGATACGCAGTATTTT. This translates into CASSSLAGGTDTQYF.

This chain links TRBV5-1 with TRBJ2-2; D ambiguous. The V gene's germline CDR1 is SGHRS and CDR2 YFSETQ. Trimming left V 4 bases short and J 1 base short, with 5 bases between. The length of the CDR3 is 13 residues. Written as DNA, the CDR3 is TGCGCCAGCAGCCTACTGAACACCGGGGAGCTGTTTTTT. Its protein product is CASSLLNTGELFF.

This chain joins TRBV6-5 and TRBJ2-7, with 8 bases that match TRBD1. The CDR3 extends over 13 amino acids. The V and J ends lost 5 bases and 1 base, in that order; junction bases with no gene match: 1. CDR1 and CDR2 from the germline V gene are MNHEY and SVGAGI. The CDR3 reads CASSRTGSYEQYF. CDR3 in DNA: TGTGCCAGCAGTAGGACAGGGTCCTACGAGCAGTACTTC.

CDR3 nucleotides: TGTGCCAGCAGCTTAGGAGTCGGCAGGGCGAACACTGAAGCTTTCTTT. Its translation is CASSLGVGRANTEAFF. The V gene is TRBV7-9, the J gene TRBJ1-1; D possibly corresponds to TRBD1 (5 bases). Germline CDR1 and CDR2: SEHNR and FQNEAQ (reference sequence). Trimming cost V 1 base and J 1 base, with 13 bases left between them. The length of the CDR3 is 16 residues.

The V and J genes are TRBV2 and TRBJ2-5, with TRBD2 matching 8 bases. J gave up 4 bases and V 0 bases, and 4 bases lay outside the gene matches. The CDR3 is 15 residues long. Germline loops: CDR1 SNHLY, CDR2 FYNNEI. The CDR3 protein is CASSEAFAGGETQYF. CDR3 sequence (DNA): TGTGCCAGCAGTGAAGCGTTCGCGGGGGGAGAGACCCAGTACTTC.

The chain employs TRBV5-4 and TRBJ1-2; weak D call: TRBD1 (6 bases). This CDR3 has 14 residues. Germline CDR1 is SGHNT and CDR2 is YYREEE (reference sequence). V was clipped by 3 bases and J by 2 bases, with 11 bases between them. In DNA form, the CDR3 reads TGTGCCAGCAGCTCCCCAGGGGACAACTATGGCTACACCTTC. Residues: CASSSPGDNYGYTF.